This entry describes one T cell receptor beta chain. The target antigen is unknown. Two oligonucleotides, mixed equimolar, formed the beta constant-region primer covering TRBC1 and TRBC2. Four rounds of PCR amplified the ligated cDNA using nested alpha and beta constant-region primers plus SP2. TCRdb passed the UMI-ligation and nested PCR reads through MiXCR, listing each CDR3 protein once. Here the sample spans 99,000 or so distinct CDR3 sequences, about 14% being singletons. CMV status came from CD4+ IFNgamma after overnight CMV lysate stimulation. The trim removed 1 base at V and 2 bases at J, leaving 6 bases unmatched. Germline loops: CDR1 SQVTM, CDR2 ANQGSEA. CDR3 length: 15 residues. This record belongs to a study of naive and memory T cell subsets. General study points: A few larger clonotypes appeared in naive repertoires, especially CD8, possibly memory cells re-expressing CD45RA.

V gene TRBV29-1 combines with J gene TRBJ2-3, with 7 positions matching TRBD2. Sequenced input: naive CD8+ T cells from blood. This TCR was sampled from a human donor in good health. CDR3 loop: CSVEARESPTDTQYF. The CDR3 nucleotides read TGCAGCGTTGAAGCGCGGGAGTCTCCCACAGATACGCAGTATTTT.